Following are 14 T cell receptor beta chains from one sample sequenced in a study of early T cells in non-severe SARS-CoV-2 infection. One entry per CDR3 protein results from TCRdb running MiXCR on the 5' RACE reads. The sample has approximately 21,000 distinct CDR3 sequences, less than 6.5% seen once. Input material: whole blood. All receptors come from an adult who was a healthcare worker with PCR-confirmed SARS-CoV-2 infection or an uninfected control (not recorded which).

Many counts were recorded for this clonotype. J is TRBJ1-4 and V is TRBV29-1; 8 positions agree with TRBD1. There are 16 residues in the CDR3. Germline V gene sequence: CDR1 SQVTM, CDR2 ANQGSEA. The V and J ends lost 7 bases and 0 bases, in that order; junction bases with no gene match: 10. CDR3 residues: CSAGSDRGTTNEKLFF. The CDR3 DNA reads TGCAGCGCGGGTTCCGACAGGGGCACAACTAATGAAAAACTGTTTTTT.

There are a few counts of this clonotype. The chain recombines TRBV20-1 with TRBJ2-7, with TRBD1 as a possible D gene (6 bases). Trimming left V 6 bases short and J 2 bases short, with 11 bases between. The CDR3 totals 12 residues. Germline V gene sequence: CDR1 DFQATT, CDR2 SNEGSKA (reference sequence). The CDR3 is CSATGTTYEQYF. CDR3 nucleotides: TGCAGTGCCACCGGGACAACCTACGAGCAGTACTTC.

This clonotype was seen many times. The chain carries TRBV7-9 and TRBJ2-1, with TRBD2 matching 8 bases. The CDR3 is 16 residues long. Germline CDR1 is SEHNR and CDR2 is FQNEAQ (reference sequence). The trim removed 1 base at V and 5 bases at J, leaving 7 bases unmatched. The CDR3 sequence is CASSLGRSSGHNEQFF. CDR3 nucleotide sequence: TGTGCCAGCAGCTTAGGTCGGTCTAGCGGGCACAATGAGCAGTTCTTC.

Of note for this clonotype: At one boundary the junction diverges from the germline segment, which might be a read error. The V call is TRBV7-2, the J call TRBJ2-1; 10 positions agree with TRBD2. The CDR3 is 17 residues long. Germline assignment: CDR1 SGHTA and CDR2 FQGNSA. In nucleotides, the CDR3 is TGTGCCAGCAGTTTAGTGAGGGGAAGCGGGAGGGAGAATGAGCAGTTCTTC. Protein: CASSLVRGSGRENEQFF.

This clonotype was counted only a few times. V and J are TRBV5-1 and TRBJ1-2; no reliable D call. This CDR3 is 15 amino acids long. In germline, CDR1 is SGHRS, CDR2 YFSETQ. Trimming took 0 bases from V and 3 from J, leaving 12 bases between them. CDR3 sequence reads: CASSLEADNYYGYTF. As DNA, the CDR3 is TGCGCCAGCAGCTTGGAGGCGGATAATTACTATGGCTACACCTTC.

This clonotype appeared many times. The chain joins TRBV18 to TRBJ2-5; no reliable D call. CDR3 length: 12 amino acids. Germline lookup yields CDR1 KGHSH and CDR2 LQKENI. The ends were cut back, 2 bases at V and 4 bases at J, with 5 bases in the middle. The CDR3 nucleotides read TGTGCCAGCTCACCATCATCAGAGACCCAGTACTTC. Its translation is CASSPSSETQYF. The full variable domain, completed using reference TRBV18 and TRBJ2-5, is NAGVMQNPRHLVRRRGQEARLRCSPMKGHSHVYWYRQLPEEGLKFMVYLQKENIIDESGMPKERFSAEFPKEGPSILRIQQVVRGDSAAYFCASSPSSETQYFGPGTRLLVL.

This clonotype was seen ten or more times. The V call is TRBV5-1, the J call TRBJ1-1; D gene unclear. Per the germline V gene, CDR1 is SGHRS and CDR2 is YFSETQ. This CDR3 has 16 amino acids. The V and J ends lost 0 bases and 4 bases respectively, with 16 bases between them. Here the CDR3 reads CASSLAGAGGGTEAFF. CDR3 sequence (DNA): TGCGCCAGCAGCTTGGCGGGCGCGGGAGGAGGCACTGAAGCTTTCTTT. The variable domain in full, completed from reference TRBV5-1 and TRBJ1-1, reads KAGVTQTPRYLIKTRGQQVTLSCSPISGHRSVSWYQQTPGQGLQFLFEYFSETQRNKGNFPGRFSGRQFSNSRSEMNVSTLELGDSALYLCASSLAGAGGGTEAFFGQGTRLTVV.

This chain connects TRBV24-1 to TRBJ2-4, with 11 bases matching TRBD1. Germline V gives CDR1 KGHDR, CDR2 SFDVKD. The CDR3 extends over 13 amino acids. V lost 6 bases, J lost 9 bases, and 3 bases stayed unmatched. CDR3 in amino acids: CATSQGQGGIQYF. DNA for the CDR3: TGTGCCACCAGTCAGGGACAGGGGGGCATTCAGTACTTC.

There are many counts of this clonotype. CDR3 amino acids: CASSSPGTLNTEAFF. CDR3 nucleotide sequence: TGTGCCAGCAGCTCACCCGGGACTCTCAACACTGAAGCTTTCTTT. The chain uses TRBV28 and TRBJ1-1, with TRBD1 as a possible D gene (5 bases). Germline V gives CDR1 MDHEN, CDR2 SYDVKM. The CDR3 loop spans 15 amino acids. V dropped 6 bases and J dropped 2 bases, with 16 bases sitting between them.

The chain couples TRBV7-6 to TRBJ2-1; the match to TRBD2 covers 12 bases. Germline V gene sequence: CDR1 SGHVS, CDR2 FNYEAQ. The CDR3 is 14 residues long. V shed 5 bases, J shed 12 bases, and the junction held 8 bases outside the gene matches. The CDR3 region has the DNA TGTGCCAGCAGCCACCTAGCGGGAGGGCCGGGGCAGTTCTTC. It is translated as CASSHLAGGPGQFF.

This clonotype was observed a handful of times. The DNA for the CDR3 is TGTGCCAGCAGCCAAATTATACGGGACAGCCAAGAGACCCAGTACTTC. Protein product: CASSQIIRDSQETQYF. The gene calls are TRBV6-1 and TRBJ2-5, with 7 positions matching TRBD1. Germline CDR1 MNHNS, CDR2 SASEGT. The CDR3 covers 16 residues. V was pared by 6 bases and J by 1 base, with 11 bases of the junction left unmatched.

This clonotype has a handful of counts. The chain carries TRBV6-5 and TRBJ2-5; D remains ambiguous. V gave up 7 bases and J gave up 5 bases, with 8 bases separating them. This CDR3 has 11 residues. Germline V gene sequence: CDR1 MNHEY, CDR2 SVGAGI. The CDR3 DNA reads as TGTGCCAGCACCTACCCGGAGACCCAGTACTTC. Translating gives CASTYPETQYF.

This clonotype was seen at least ten times. The chain has TRBV12-3 or TRBV12-4 and TRBJ1-1; D is unresolved. The CDR3 contains 13 residues. V was clipped by 7 bases and J by 1 base, with 10 bases between them. The CDR3 is CASTQQTNTEAFF. CDR3 DNA sequence: TGTGCCAGCACTCAACAAACGAACACTGAAGCTTTCTTT.

There are a few counts of this clonotype. V and J are TRBV14 and TRBJ1-2, with a possible D match to TRBD1 (5 bases). The CDR3 contains 16 residues. Per germline, CDR1 SGHDN and CDR2 FVKESK. V gave up 0 bases and J gave up 8 bases, with 19 bases separating them. The CDR3 loop reads CASSQDAGRRVSGYTF. The CDR3 DNA reads TGTGCCAGCAGCCAAGACGCGGGGCGCAGGGTGTCGGGCTACACCTTC.